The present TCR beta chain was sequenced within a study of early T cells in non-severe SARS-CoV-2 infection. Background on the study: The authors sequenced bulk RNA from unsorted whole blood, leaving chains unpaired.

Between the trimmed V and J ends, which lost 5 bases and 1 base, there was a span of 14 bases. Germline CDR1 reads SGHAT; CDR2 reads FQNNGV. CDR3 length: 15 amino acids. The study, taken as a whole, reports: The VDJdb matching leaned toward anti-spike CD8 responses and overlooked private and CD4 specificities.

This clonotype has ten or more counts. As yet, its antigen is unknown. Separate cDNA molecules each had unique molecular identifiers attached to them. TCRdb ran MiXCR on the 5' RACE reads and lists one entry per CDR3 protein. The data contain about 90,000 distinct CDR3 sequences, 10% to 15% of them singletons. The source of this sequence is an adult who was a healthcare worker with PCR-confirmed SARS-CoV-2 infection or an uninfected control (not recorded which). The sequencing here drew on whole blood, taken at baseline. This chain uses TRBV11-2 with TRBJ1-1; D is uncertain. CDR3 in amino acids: CASSQEVPWNTEAFF. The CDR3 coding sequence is TGTGCCAGCAGCCAAGAGGTACCCTGGAACACTGAAGCTTTCTTT.